This T cell receptor (beta chain) was captured by sequencing in a study of blood T cells in healthy people across ages. Concerning this clonotype: The target antigen is unknown. An end of the junction differs from the germline gene, which may be a read error.

Each donor's blood draw was approximately 10 milliliters of peripheral blood. Through a sample-barcoded 5' primer and a J-beta primer mix, a second PCR was run for roughly 6 to 11 cycles. TCRdb analysed the 5' RACE reads with MiXCR anew, one entry per CDR3 protein. The top ten clones hold around 15% of a sample with 800,000 to 1,000,000 distinct CDR3 sequences, roughly 52% of them seen once. General study points: It was not known whether donors were CMV positive (a possible confounder of expanded clonotype changes).

The CDR3 runs 15 residues. Germline V gives CDR1 SGHRS, CDR2 YFSETQ. This clonotype originated in a man between 25 and 39 years old in good health. The chain joins TRBV5-1 to TRBJ2-3, with D possibly TRBD1 on 5 matching bases. Specimen: blood. The CDR3 DNA reads as TGCGCCAGCAGCTCGCTTGGGGCCAGCACACATACGCAGTATTTT. This sequence encodes CASSSLGASTHTQYF.